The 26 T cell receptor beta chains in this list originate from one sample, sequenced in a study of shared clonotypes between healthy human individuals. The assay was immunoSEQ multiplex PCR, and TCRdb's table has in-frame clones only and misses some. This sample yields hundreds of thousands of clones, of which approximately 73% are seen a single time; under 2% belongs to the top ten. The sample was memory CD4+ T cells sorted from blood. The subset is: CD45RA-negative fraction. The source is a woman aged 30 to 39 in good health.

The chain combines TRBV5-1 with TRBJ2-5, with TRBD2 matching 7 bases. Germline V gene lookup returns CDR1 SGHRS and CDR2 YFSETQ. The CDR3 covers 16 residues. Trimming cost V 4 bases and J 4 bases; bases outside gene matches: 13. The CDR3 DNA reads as TGCGCCAGCAGCATATCGAGCGCGGGAGATCGAGAGACCCAGTACTTC. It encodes CASSISSAGDRETQYF. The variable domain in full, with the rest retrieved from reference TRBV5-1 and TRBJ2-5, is KAGVTQTPRYLIKTRGQQVTLSCSPISGHRSVSWYQQTPGQGLQFLFEYFSETQRNKGNFPGRFSGRQFSNSRSEMNVSTLELGDSALYLCASSISSAGDRETQYFGPGTRLLVL.

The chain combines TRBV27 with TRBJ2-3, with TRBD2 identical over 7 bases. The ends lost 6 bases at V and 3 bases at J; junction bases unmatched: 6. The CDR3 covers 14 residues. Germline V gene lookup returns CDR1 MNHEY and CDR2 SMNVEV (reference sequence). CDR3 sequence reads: CASSTSGATDTQYF. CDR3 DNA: TGTGCCAGCAGCACCAGCGGGGCAACAGATACGCAGTATTTT.

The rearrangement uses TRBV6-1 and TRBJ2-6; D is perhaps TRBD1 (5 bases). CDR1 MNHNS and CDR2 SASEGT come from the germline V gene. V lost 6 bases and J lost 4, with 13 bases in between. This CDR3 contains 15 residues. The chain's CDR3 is CASSLQASGANVLTF. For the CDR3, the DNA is TGTGCCAGCAGCCTACAGGCGTCCGGGGCCAACGTCCTGACTTTC.

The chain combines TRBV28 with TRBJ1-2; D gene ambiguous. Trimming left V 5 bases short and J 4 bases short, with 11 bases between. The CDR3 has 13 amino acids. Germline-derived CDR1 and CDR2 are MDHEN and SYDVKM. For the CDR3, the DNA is TGTGCCAGCAGTATGAGTGGGCGCTATGGCTACACCTTC. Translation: CASSMSGRYGYTF.

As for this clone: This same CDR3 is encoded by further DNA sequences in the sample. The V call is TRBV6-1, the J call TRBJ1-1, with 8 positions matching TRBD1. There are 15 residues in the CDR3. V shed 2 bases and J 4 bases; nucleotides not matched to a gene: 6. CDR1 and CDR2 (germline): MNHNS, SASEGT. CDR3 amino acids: CASSESRTGSTEAFF. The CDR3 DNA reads TGTGCCAGCAGTGAATCCCGGACAGGGAGCACTGAAGCTTTCTTT.

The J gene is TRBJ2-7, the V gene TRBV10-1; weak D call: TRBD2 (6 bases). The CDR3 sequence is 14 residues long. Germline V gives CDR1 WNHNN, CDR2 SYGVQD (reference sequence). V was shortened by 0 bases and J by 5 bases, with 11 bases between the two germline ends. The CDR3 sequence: CASSESGGTHEQYF. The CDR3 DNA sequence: TGCGCCAGCAGTGAGTCGGGGGGTACGCACGAGCAGTACTTC.

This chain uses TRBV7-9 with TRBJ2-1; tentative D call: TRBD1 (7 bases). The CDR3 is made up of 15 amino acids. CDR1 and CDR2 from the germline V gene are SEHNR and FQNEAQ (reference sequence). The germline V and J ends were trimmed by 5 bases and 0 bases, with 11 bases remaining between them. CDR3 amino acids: CASSRGDSSYNEQFF. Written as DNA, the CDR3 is TGTGCCAGCAGCCGCGGGGACAGCTCCTACAATGAGCAGTTCTTC.

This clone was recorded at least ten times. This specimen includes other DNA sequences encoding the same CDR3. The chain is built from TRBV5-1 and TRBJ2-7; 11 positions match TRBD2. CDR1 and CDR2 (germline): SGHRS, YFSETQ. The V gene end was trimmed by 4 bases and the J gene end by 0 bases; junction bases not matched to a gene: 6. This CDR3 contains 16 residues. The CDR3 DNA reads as TGCGCCAGCAGCCGAACCGGGACTAGCGGCTCCTACGAGCAGTACTTC. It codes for CASSRTGTSGSYEQYF.

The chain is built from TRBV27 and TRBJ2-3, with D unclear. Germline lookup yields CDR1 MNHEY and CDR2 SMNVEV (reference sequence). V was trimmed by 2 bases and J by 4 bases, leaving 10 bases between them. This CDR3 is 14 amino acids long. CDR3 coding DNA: TGTGCCAGCAGTTTAGGGCGCGTATCAGATACGCAGTATTTT. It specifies CASSLGRVSDTQYF.

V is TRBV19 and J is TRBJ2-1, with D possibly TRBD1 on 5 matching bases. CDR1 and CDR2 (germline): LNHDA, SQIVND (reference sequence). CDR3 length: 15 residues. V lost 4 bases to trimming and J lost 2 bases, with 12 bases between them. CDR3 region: CASSTGRQTYNEQFF. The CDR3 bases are TGTGCCAGTAGTACCGGAAGACAGACCTACAATGAGCAGTTCTTC.

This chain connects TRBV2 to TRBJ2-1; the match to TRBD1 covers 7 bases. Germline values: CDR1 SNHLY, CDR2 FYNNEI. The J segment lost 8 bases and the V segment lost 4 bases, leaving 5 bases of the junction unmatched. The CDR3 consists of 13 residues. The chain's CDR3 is CASSGQGIDEQFF. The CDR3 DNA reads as TGTGCCAGCAGTGGACAGGGTATCGATGAGCAGTTCTTC.

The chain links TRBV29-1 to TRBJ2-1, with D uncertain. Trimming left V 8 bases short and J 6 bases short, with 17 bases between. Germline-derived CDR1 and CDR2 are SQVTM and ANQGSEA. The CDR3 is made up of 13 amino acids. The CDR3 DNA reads TGCAGCTTTGGGCGGCTAGTTTTCAATGAGCAGTTCTTC. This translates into CSFGRLVFNEQFF.

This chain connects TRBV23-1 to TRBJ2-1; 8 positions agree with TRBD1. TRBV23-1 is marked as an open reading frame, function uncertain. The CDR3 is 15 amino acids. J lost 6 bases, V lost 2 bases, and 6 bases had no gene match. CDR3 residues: CASSQPAGGRNEQFF. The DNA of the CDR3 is TGCGCCAGCAGTCAACCGGCAGGGGGCCGCAATGAGCAGTTCTTC.

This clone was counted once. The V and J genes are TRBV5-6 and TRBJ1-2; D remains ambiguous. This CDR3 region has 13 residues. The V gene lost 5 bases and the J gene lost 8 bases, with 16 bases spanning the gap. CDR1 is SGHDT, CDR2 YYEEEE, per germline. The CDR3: CASSSFFKGGYTF. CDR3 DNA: TGTGCCAGCAGTTCGTTCTTTAAGGGAGGCTACACCTTC.

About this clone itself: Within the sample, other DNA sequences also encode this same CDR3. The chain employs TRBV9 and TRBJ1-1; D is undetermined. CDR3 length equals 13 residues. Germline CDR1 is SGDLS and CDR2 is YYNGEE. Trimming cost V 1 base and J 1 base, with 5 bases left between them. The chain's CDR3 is CASSVRGNTEAFF. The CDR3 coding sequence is TGTGCCAGCAGCGTAAGAGGGAACACTGAAGCTTTCTTT. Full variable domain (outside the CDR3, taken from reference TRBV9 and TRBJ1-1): DSGVTQTPKHLITATGQRVTLRCSPRSGDLSVYWYQQSLDQGLQFLIQYYNGEERAKGNILERFSAQQFPDLHSELNLSSLELGDSALYFCASSVRGNTEAFFGQGTRLTVV.

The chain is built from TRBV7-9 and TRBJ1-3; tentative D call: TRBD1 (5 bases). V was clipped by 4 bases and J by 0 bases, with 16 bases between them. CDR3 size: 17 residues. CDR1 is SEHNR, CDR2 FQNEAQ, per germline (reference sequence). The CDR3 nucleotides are TGTGCCAGCAGCTCCCAGGGAGGATCTAGCTCTGGAAACACCATATATTTT. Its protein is CASSSQGGSSSGNTIYF.

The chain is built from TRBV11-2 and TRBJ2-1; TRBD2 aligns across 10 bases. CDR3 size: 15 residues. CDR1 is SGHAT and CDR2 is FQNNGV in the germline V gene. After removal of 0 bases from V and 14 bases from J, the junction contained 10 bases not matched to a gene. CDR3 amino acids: CASSLDPASGSMEFF. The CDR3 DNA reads TGTGCCAGCAGCTTAGATCCGGCTAGCGGGAGCATGGAGTTCTTC.

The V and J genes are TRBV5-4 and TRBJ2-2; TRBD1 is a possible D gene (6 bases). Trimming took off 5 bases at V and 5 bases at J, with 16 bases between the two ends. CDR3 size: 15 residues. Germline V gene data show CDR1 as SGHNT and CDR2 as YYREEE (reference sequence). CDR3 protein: CASRPNRASTGELFF. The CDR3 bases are TGTGCCAGCAGACCTAACAGGGCGTCGACCGGGGAGCTGTTTTTT.

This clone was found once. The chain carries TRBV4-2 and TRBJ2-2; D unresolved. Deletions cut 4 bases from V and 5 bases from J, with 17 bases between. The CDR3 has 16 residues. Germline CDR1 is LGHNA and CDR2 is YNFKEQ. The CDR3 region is CASSPEFGLRTGELFF. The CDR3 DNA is TGTGCCAGCAGCCCCGAATTCGGGTTACGGACCGGGGAGCTGTTTTTT.

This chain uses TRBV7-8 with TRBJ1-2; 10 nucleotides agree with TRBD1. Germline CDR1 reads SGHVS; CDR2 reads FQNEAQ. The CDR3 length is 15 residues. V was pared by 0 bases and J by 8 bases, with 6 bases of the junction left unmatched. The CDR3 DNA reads TGTGCCAGCAGCTTAGCAGACAGGGGGCGGGTAGGCTACACCTTC. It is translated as CASSLADRGRVGYTF.

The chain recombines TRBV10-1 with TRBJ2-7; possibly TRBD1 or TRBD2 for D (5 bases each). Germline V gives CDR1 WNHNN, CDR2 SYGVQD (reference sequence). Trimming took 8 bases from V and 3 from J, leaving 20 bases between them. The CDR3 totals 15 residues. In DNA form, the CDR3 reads TGCGCCAGCCAGGCCACCGGGGCAACGAGCTACGAGCAGTACTTC. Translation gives CASQATGATSYEQYF.

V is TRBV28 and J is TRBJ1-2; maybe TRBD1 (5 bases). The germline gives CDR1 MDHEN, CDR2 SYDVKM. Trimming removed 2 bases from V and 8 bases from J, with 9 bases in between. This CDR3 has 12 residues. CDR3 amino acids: CASSLMGGGYTF. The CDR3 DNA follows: TGTGCCAGCAGTTTAATGGGGGGAGGCTACACCTTC.

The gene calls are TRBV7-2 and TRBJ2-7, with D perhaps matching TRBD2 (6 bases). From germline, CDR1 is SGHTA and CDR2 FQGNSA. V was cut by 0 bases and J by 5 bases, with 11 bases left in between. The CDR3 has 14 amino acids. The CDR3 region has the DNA TGTGCCAGCAGCTTAGCGGCGGGATCTGACGAGCAGTACTTC. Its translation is CASSLAAGSDEQYF. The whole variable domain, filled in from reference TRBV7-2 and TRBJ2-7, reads GAGVSQSPSNKVTEKGKDVELRCDPISGHTALYWYRQSLGQGLEFLIYFQGNSAPDKSGLPSDRFSAERTGGSVSTLTIQRTQQEDSAVYLCASSLAAGSDEQYFGPGTRLTVT.

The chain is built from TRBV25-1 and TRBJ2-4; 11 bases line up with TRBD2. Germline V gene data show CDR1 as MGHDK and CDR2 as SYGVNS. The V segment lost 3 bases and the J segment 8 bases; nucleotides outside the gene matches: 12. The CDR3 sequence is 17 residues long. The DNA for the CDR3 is TGTGCCAGCAGTGACTCTAGCGGACTAGCGGGTTCACACATTCAGTACTTC. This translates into CASSDSSGLAGSHIQYF.

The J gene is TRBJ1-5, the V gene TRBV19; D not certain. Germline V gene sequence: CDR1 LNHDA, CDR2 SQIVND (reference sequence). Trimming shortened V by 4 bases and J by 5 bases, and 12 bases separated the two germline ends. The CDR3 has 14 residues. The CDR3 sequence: CASSRVRTDQPQHF. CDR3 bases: TGTGCCAGTAGTAGAGTCCGGACGGATCAGCCCCAGCATTTT.

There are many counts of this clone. This chain's CDR3 is CASSSGLGGTQYF. CDR3 nucleotides: TGTGCCAGCAGCTCCGGACTAGGAGGGACCCAGTACTTC. V and J are TRBV7-2 and TRBJ2-5, with 7 positions matching TRBD2. There are 13 residues in the CDR3. V was pared by 4 bases and J by 7 bases, with 6 bases of the junction left unmatched. The V gene's germline CDR1 is SGHTA and CDR2 FQGNSA.